This T cell receptor (beta chain) was documented in a study of T cell clonality in common variable immunodeficiency. This clone showed up many times. Its antigen is not identified. The read gets to within 3 residues of the CDR3 end, and the germline J gene fills in the rest. This CDR3 region has 14 residues. The germline V and J ends were trimmed by 3 bases and 2 bases, with 9 bases remaining between them. In germline, CDR1 is KGHSH, CDR2 LQKENI. Study-wide points: CVID subjects had higher TCRbeta clonality than healthy controls, most marked in about a third. CVID subjects shared fewer TCRbeta clones than healthy controls did.

Here immunoSEQ multiplex PCR was the method, and the copy in TCRdb shows in-frame clones only, minus some. Recorded here are approximately 42,000 clones, none singletons. The sample comprised peripheral blood mononuclear cells. The TCR originated in a person aged 18 to 70 in good health. The V and J genes are TRBV18 and TRBJ2-3; TRBD2 might be the D (6 bases). This chain's CDR3 is CASSPGGVTDTQYF. The sequenced part of the CDR3 DNA is TGTGCCAGCTCACCGGGGGGAGTCACAGATACG.